The rows below give T cell receptor beta chains drawn from one sample of a study of cytomegalovirus exposure and HLA in healthy donors. The protocol was immunoSEQ multiplex PCR, while the TCRdb copy is restricted to in-frame clones and leaves out a portion. The table lists some 330,000 clones, roughly 89% of them singletons. The source material was PBMCs. These receptors originate from a young woman in good health and CMV-seronegative. The CDR3 runs from the conserved cysteine through the conserved F or W. The D gene is left open where the match is weak. Clone size is not always given. Where it is, it says once, few, many or a class for expanded clones.

d_call clone_size j_call v_call cdr3_nt cdr3_aa
. few TRBJ2-7 TRBV5-1 TGCGCCAGCAGCTTGGAGACTTACGACAGCGCTAACTACGAGCAGTACTTC CASSLETYDSANYEQYF
TRBD1 . TRBJ2-1 TRBV2 TGTGCCAGCGTGGGCGGGACAGGCGCCACCAATGAGCAGTTCTTC CASVGGTGATNEQFF
. . TRBJ1-5 TRBV2 TGTGCCAGCAGTTCAGACATATACAATCAGCCCCAGCATTTT CASSSDIYNQPQHF
TRBD1 . TRBJ1-2 TRBV4-3 TGCGCCAGCAGCCTACAACAGTCCACAGGGGTCTATGGCTACACCTTC CASSLQQSTGVYGYTF
. . TRBJ1-4 TRBV28 TGTGCCAGCAGACCCTCGGGGGGAAAACTGTTTTTT CASRPSGGKLFF
TRBD1 . TRBJ2-7 TRBV11-2 TGTGCCAGCAGCCTGGGACAGGGTAGCAGCTACGAGCAGTACTTC CASSLGQGSSYEQYF
. . TRBJ2-7 TRBV28 TGTGCCAGCAGTCCCTCCCGGGGGTACTACGAGCAGTACTTC CASSPSRGYYEQYF
. . TRBJ2-1 TRBV11-3 TGTGCCAGCAGCTTGACTAGTTTGGGTGAGCAGTTCTTC CASSLTSLGEQFF
TRBD1 . TRBJ1-2 TRBV4-2 TGTGCCAGCAGCCAAGATTATTGGGACAGGGATGGCTACACCTTC CASSQDYWDRDGYTF
. . TRBJ2-2 TRBV19 TGTGCCAGTAGTCCGGGTCGGGGGACCGGGGAGCTGTTTTTT CASSPGRGTGELFF
TRBD1 . TRBJ2-7 TRBV5-1 TGCGCCAGCAAACTAAATCGACAGGGGTTGAATCACGAGCAGTACTTC CASKLNRQGLNHEQYF
TRBD1 . TRBJ1-3 TRBV18 TGTGCCAGCTCACTCGCCCCCGGGACAGTAGGAAACACCATATATTTT CASSLAPGTVGNTIYF
TRBD2 . TRBJ2-2 TRBV19 TGTGCCAGTAGCCGCGGGGGGTTCACCGGGGAGCTGTTTTTT CASSRGGFTGELFF
. many TRBJ1-5 TRBV19 TGTGCCAGTAGTCTCGATCCCCCACAGGGATCCCCCAATCAGCCCCAGCATTTT CASSLDPPQGSPNQPQHF
. once TRBJ1-4 TRBV7-2 TGTGCCAGCACCTGGGGGGGCGGAGGTCGCGAAAAACTGTTTTTT CASTWGGGGREKLFF
TRBD2 . TRBJ2-5 TRBV4-3 TGCGCCAGCAGCCAAGAGTTGAACGGGAGGACCGGAGAGACCCAGTACTTC CASSQELNGRTGETQYF
TRBD1 few TRBJ1-1 TRBV4-1 TGCGCCAGCAGCCATCCCGGACAGGGGGTGACTGAAGCTTTCTTT CASSHPGQGVTEAFF
TRBD2 few TRBJ2-5 TRBV7-2 TGTGCCAGCAGCAGACTAGCGGGAAGAGAGACCCAGTACTTC CASSRLAGRETQYF
TRBD2 . TRBJ2-1 TRBV5-6 TGTGCCAGCATGCGGGAGGGTTATGAGCAGTTCTTC CASMREGYEQFF
. few TRBJ2-2 TRBV1 TGCACCAGCAGCCCGGGACTAGCTCCTAAAGAAGGGGGCACCGGGGAGCTGTTTTTT CTSSPGLAPKEGGTGELFF
. . TRBJ2-7 TRBV18 TGTGCCAGCTCACCTGGTTGGACTACCGCCCTCGAGCAGTACTTC CASSPGWTTALEQYF
TRBD1 . TRBJ1-4 TRBV2 TGTGCCAGCAGTCAGAGAAGACAGGGTGAAAAACTGTTTTTT CASSQRRQGEKLFF
TRBD1 few TRBJ2-7 TRBV28 TGTGCCAGCAATAAGGGGGCCGAGCAGTACTTC CASNKGAEQYF
TRBD2 . TRBJ2-2 TRBV2 TGTGCCAGCAAACCGGGGCTAGCGGGATTTGGCGGGGAGCTGTTTTTT CASKPGLAGFGGELFF
TRBD1 . TRBJ1-4 TRBV2 TGTGCCAGGGGACAGGGCCCTAATGAAAAACTGTTTTTT CARGQGPNEKLFF
TRBD2 . TRBJ2-7 TRBV9 TGTGCCAGCAGCGGACTGGGGACTAGCGGGAGGAACTACGAGCAGTACTTC CASSGLGTSGRNYEQYF
. once TRBJ1-1 TRBV19 TGTGCCAGTAGTATAGAGGAGGGAGCCGAAGCTTTCTTT CASSIEEGAEAFF
. . TRBJ1-4 TRBV5-4 TGTGCCAGCAGCTTGGTACCGACACCAAGTACAACTAATGAAAAACTGTTTTTT CASSLVPTPSTTNEKLFF
TRBD2 . TRBJ2-5 TRBV7-2 TGTGCCAGCAGCTGGGGACTAGCGGAGGGGGAGACCCAGTACTTC CASSWGLAEGETQYF
. once TRBJ1-1 TRBV5-6 TGTGCCAGCAGCTTCACGGGGGGCTCTGAAGCTTTCTTT CASSFTGGSEAFF
. . TRBJ2-5 TRBV2 TGTGCCAGCAGTGTTGAGTACCAAGAGACCCAGTACTTC CASSVEYQETQYF
. . TRBJ2-2 TRBV9 TGTGCCAGCAGCGCCGGGGAACTAAACACCGGGGAGCTGTTTTTT CASSAGELNTGELFF
. . TRBJ1-2 TRBV18 TGTGCCAGCTCACCACCGTTCGGGGGGACCTACACCTTC CASSPPFGGTYTF
TRBD1 . TRBJ2-2 TRBV18 TGTGCCAGCTCACCCGGACAGGGAAGGACCGGGGAGCTGTTTTTT CASSPGQGRTGELFF
TRBD1 . TRBJ1-2 TRBV7-2 TGTGCCAGCAGCTTAGGCCAGGGGGCTGCTGTCGGCTACACCTTC CASSLGQGAAVGYTF
TRBD1 . TRBJ2-1 TRBV4-2 TGTGCCAGCAGCCAAGAGGGGGACAGATACAATGAGCAGTTCTTC CASSQEGDRYNEQFF
TRBD1 . TRBJ2-6 TRBV7-6 TGTGCCAGCAGCCAGGGGGCGCAGGCTGGGGCCAACGTCCTGACTTTC CASSQGAQAGANVLTF
. . TRBJ2-7 TRBV4-1 TGCGCCAGCAGCCAAGATTTTTCGGCGGAAACACCCTACGAGCAGTACTTC CASSQDFSAETPYEQYF
TRBD1 once TRBJ2-3 TRBV19 TGTGCCAGTAGCCCCAGGACGCGGACAGGGGATACGCAGTATTTT CASSPRTRTGDTQYF
. . TRBJ1-3 TRBV2 TGTGCCAGCAGTTTACAGGGTTCTGGAAACACCATATATTTT CASSLQGSGNTIYF
TRBD1 . TRBJ2-7 TRBV27 TGTGCCAGCAGTTTAGGGCAGGGGGACTACGAGCAGTACTTC CASSLGQGDYEQYF
. . TRBJ1-2 TRBV28 TGTGCCAGCAGTCTTCTGTCAGGGGCGAGCTATGGCTACACCTTC CASSLLSGASYGYTF
. . TRBJ2-7 TRBV5-6 TGTGCCAGCAGCTTGGCCGGGACACCCTACGAGCAGTACTTC CASSLAGTPYEQYF
TRBD1 . TRBJ1-2 TRBV5-6 TGTGCCAGCAGGCGCCTAGCGGGACAGGTTAACTATGGCTACACCTTC CASRRLAGQVNYGYTF
TRBD1 . TRBJ1-2 TRBV2 TGTGCCAGCAGGACAGGGGCGGGGAACTATGGCTACACCTTC CASRTGAGNYGYTF
TRBD2 . TRBJ2-1 TRBV29-1 TGCAGCGTGGGGGGGTACGGGGATGAGCAGTTCTTC CSVGGYGDEQFF
TRBD2 once TRBJ2-7 TRBV6-1 TGTGCCAGCAGCGGGACTAGCGGCGAGCAGTACTTC CASSGTSGEQYF
TRBD2 . TRBJ2-3 TRBV6-4 TGTGCCAGCAGTGCCCTAGCGGGAGGGCCGGATACGCAGTATTTT CASSALAGGPDTQYF
. . TRBJ1-2 TRBV9 TGTGCCAGCAGCTTCCGGGACAACAACTATGGCTACACCTTC CASSFRDNNYGYTF
. . TRBJ1-1 TRBV7-2 TGTGCCAGCAGCTTAGAAGGGAGACAAGCTTTCTTT CASSLEGRQAFF
. . TRBJ2-3 TRBV4-2 TGTGCCAGCAAGACAGGAGATACGCAGTATTTT CASKTGDTQYF
. . TRBJ2-7 TRBV6-5 TGTGCCAGCAGTTCCCCTTACTCGGGACAAGGAGGCGAGCAGTACTTC CASSSPYSGQGGEQYF
TRBD1 . TRBJ1-1 TRBV27 TGTGCCAGCAAGAACCAGGGGGCGGACACTGAAGCTTTCTTT CASKNQGADTEAFF
TRBD2 . TRBJ2-1 TRBV4-3 TGCGCCAGCAGCCAAGGACGACTAGCGGGGCTCTACAATGAGCAGTTCTTC CASSQGRLAGLYNEQFF
. . TRBJ2-3 TRBV9 TGTGCCAGCACCAGTACCTTTACAGATACGCAGTATTTT CASTSTFTDTQYF